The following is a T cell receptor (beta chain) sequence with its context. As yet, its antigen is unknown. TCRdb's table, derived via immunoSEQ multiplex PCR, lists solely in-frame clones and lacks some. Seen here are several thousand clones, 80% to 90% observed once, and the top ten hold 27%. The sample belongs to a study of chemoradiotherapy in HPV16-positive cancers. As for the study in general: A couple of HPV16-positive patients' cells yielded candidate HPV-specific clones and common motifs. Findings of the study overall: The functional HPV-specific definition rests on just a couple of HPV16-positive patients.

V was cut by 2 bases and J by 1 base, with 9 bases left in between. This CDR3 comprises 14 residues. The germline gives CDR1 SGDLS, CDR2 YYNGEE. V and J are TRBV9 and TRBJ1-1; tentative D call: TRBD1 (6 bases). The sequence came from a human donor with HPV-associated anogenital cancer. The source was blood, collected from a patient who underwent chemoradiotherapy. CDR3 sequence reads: CASSVRDKNTEAFF. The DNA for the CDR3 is TGTGCCAGCAGCGTCCGGGACAAGAACACTGAAGCTTTCTTT.